This TCR beta chain was sequenced for a study of technical replicates of blood from a few donors (dated by TCRdb to 2016 to 2017). Counted from cysteine to phenylalanine, this CDR3 has 12 amino acids. Only CDR3 DNA remains: 36 bases, in frame from the first base. V and J are truncated by 8 bases and 0 bases respectively, leaving an intervening sequence of 5 bases. The CDR1 and CDR2 encoded by the germline V gene (reference sequence) are GTSNPN and SVGIG. To prepare the library, the immunoSEQ multiplex PCR assay was applied. Held by TCRdb, this immuneACCESS table contains in-frame sequences only and omits some clones. Under half of the omission traces to an unresolved V gene where checked; the cause of the rest is unknown. In this sample the table shows around 80,000 clones, around 94% of which occur a single time. Of the sample, less than 0.4% falls within the top ten clones. As concerns this clone: The antigen it recognizes is unknown. No much larger clone is present one base from it, and per-base qualities are unavailable.

Sequences were obtained from T cells isolated from PBMCs. This clonotype was obtained from a human donor in good health. The chain joins TRBV30 to TRBJ2-6; a confident D gene designation cannot be given. The DNA reads as follows: TGTGCCGCACACTCTGGGGCCAACGTCCTGACTTTC. This encodes CAAHSGANVLTF.